The table lists the clone carrying this T cell receptor (beta chain) with a count of one. Its antigen is unknown. The V end lost 5 bases, the J end lost 5 bases, and 25 bases lay between the germline ends. In germline, CDR1 is SGHTS, CDR2 YDEGEE. The length of the CDR3 is 17 residues. The record originates from a study of T cell responses to AZD1222 COVID-19 vaccine. Study-level findings and limits: Spike-specific TCR breadth and depth rose after two AZD1222 doses.

Assay: immunoSEQ multiplex PCR; the TCRdb copy retains only in-frame clones and omits some. The table shows about 200,000 clones, with approximately 93% occurring only once. This receptor was identified in an adult who received the AZD1222 COVID-19 vaccine. This material consisted of peripheral blood, taken 28 days after the second AZD1222 dose. The genes are TRBV5-8 and TRBJ2-5, with D perhaps assigned TRBD1 or TRBD2 (5 bases each). CDR3 nucleotide sequence: TGTGCCAGCAGTGGGGACCCTTCAGACCATTTAGGGGAGACCCAGTACTTC. This gives the protein CASSGDPSDHLGETQYF.